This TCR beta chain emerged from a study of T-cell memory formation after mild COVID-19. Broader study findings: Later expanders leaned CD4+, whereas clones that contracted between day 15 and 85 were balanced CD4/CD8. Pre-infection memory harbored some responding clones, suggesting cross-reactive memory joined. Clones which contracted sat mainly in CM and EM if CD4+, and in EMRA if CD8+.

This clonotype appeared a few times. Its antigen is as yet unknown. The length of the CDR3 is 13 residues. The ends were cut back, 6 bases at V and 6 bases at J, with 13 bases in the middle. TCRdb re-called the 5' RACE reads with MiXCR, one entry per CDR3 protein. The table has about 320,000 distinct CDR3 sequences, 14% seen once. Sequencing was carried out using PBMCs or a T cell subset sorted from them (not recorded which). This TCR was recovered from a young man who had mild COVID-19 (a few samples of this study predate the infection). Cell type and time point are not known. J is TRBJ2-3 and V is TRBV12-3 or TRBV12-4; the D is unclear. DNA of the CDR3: TGTGCCAGCAGGGGGTCTAGTGCCGATACGCAGTATTTT. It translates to CASRGSSADTQYF.